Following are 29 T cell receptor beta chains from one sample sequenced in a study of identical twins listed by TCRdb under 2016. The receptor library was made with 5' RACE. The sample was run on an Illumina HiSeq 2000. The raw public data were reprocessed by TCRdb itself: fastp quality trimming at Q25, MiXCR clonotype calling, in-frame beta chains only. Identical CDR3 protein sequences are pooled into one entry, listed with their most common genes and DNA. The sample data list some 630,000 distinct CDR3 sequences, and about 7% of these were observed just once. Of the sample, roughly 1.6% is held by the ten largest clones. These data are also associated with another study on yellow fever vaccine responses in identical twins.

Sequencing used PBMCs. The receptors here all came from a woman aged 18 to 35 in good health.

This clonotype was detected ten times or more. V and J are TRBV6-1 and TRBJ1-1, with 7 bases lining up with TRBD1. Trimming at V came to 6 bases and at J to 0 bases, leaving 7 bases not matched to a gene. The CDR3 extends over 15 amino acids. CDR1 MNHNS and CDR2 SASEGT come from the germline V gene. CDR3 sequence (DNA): TGTGCCAGCAGGGACAGGACCCTAATGAACACTGAAGCTTTCTTT. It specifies CASRDRTLMNTEAFF.

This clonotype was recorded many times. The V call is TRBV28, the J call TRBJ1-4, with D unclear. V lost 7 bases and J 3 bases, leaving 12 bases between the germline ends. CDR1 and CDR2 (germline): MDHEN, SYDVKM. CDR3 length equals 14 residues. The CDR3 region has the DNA TGTGCCAGCACCCTTTCAGGCGCTAATGAAAAACTGTTTTTT. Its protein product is CASTLSGANEKLFF.

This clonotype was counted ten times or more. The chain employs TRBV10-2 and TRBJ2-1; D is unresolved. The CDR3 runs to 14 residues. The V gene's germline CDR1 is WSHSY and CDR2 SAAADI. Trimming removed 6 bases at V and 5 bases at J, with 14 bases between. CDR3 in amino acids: CASSPLGGNNEQFF. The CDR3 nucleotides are TGCGCCAGCAGCCCCCTCGGCGGAAACAATGAGCAGTTCTTC.

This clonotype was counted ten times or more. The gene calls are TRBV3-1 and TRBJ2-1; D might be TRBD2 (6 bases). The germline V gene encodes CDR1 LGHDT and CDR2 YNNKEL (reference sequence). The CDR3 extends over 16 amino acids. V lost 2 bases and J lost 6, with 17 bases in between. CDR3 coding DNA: TGTGCCAGCAGCCAAATGAAGGTTAGCGGCGTCAATGAGCAGTTCTTC. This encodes CASSQMKVSGVNEQFF.

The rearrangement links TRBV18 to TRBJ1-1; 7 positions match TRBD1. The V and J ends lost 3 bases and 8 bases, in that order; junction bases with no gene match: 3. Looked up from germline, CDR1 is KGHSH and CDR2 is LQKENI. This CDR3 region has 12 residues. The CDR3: CASSPVDREAFF. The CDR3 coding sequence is TGTGCCAGCTCACCGGTGGACAGGGAAGCTTTCTTT.

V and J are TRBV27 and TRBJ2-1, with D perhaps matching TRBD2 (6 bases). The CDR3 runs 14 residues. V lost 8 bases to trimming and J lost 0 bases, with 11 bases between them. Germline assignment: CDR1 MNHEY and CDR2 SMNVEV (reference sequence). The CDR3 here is CASAAGSSYNEQFF. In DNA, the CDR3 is TGTGCCAGCGCAGCGGGTAGCTCCTACAATGAGCAGTTCTTC.

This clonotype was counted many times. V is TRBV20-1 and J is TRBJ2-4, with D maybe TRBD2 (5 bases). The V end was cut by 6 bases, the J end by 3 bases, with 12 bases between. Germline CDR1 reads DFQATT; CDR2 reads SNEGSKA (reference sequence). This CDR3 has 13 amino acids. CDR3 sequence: CSAAGGVKNIQYF. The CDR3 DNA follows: TGCAGTGCCGCGGGTGGGGTCAAAAACATTCAGTACTTC.

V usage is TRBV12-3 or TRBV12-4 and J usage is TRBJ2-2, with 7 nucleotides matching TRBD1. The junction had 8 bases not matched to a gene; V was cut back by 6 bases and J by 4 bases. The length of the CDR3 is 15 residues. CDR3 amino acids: CASSLFKGATGELFF. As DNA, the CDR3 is TGTGCCAGCAGCCTATTCAAGGGGGCCACCGGGGAGCTGTTTTTT.

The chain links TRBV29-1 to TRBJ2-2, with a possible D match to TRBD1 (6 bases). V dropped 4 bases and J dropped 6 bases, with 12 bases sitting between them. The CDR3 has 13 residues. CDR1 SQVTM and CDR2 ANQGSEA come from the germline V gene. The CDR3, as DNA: TGCAGCGTTGGAGACAGGTGGGCCGGGGAGCTGTTTTTT. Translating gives CSVGDRWAGELFF.

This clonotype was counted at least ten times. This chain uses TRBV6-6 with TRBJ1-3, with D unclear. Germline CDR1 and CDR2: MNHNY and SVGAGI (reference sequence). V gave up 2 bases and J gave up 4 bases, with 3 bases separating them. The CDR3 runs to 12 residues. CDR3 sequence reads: CASSYGGNTIYF. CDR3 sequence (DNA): TGTGCCAGCAGTTACGGAGGAAACACCATATATTTT.

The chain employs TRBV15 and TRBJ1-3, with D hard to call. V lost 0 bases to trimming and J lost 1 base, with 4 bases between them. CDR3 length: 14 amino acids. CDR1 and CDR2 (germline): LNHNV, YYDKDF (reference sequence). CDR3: CATSRDGSGNTIYF. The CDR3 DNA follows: TGTGCCACCAGCAGAGATGGGTCTGGAAACACCATATATTTT.

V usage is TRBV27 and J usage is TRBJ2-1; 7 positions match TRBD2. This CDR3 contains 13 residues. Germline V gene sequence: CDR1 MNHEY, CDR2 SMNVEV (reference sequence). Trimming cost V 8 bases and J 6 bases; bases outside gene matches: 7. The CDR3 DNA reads TGTGCCAGCTGGGGGACTAATGCCAATGAGCAGTTCTTC. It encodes CASWGTNANEQFF.

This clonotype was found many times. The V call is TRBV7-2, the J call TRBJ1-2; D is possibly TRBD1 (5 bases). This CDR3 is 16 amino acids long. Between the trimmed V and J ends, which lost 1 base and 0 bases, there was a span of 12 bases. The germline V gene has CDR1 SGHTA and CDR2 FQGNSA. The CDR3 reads CASSLGDRVPNYGYTF. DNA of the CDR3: TGTGCCAGCAGCTTAGGGGACCGCGTTCCTAACTATGGCTACACCTTC. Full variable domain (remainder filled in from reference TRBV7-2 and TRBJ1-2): GAGVSQSPSNKVTEKGKDVELRCDPISGHTALYWYRQSLGQGLEFLIYFQGNSAPDKSGLPSDRFSAERTGGSVSTLTIQRTQQEDSAVYLCASSLGDRVPNYGYTFGSGTRLTVV.

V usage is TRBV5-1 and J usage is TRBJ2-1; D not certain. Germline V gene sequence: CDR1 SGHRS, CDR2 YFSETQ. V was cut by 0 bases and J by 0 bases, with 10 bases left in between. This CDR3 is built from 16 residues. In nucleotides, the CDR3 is TGCGCCAGCAGCTTGGGACAATTGAGCTCCTACAATGAGCAGTTCTTC. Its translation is CASSLGQLSSYNEQFF.

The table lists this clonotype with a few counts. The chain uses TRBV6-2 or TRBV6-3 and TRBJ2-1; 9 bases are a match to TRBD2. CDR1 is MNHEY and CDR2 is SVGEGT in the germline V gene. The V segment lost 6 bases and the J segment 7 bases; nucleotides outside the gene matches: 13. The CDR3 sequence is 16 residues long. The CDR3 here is CASRTAGLAVGNEQFF. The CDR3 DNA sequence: TGTGCCAGCAGAACCGCGGGACTAGCTGTTGGGAATGAGCAGTTCTTC.

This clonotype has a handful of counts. CDR3 amino acids: CASSLARTGRRGYTF. DNA of the CDR3: TGTGCCAGCAGCTTAGCCAGGACAGGACGCCGCGGCTACACCTTC. This chain joins TRBV7-8 and TRBJ1-2; 7 nucleotides match TRBD1. J was trimmed by 8 bases and V by 0 bases; bases with no gene match: 9. The germline gives CDR1 SGHVS, CDR2 FQNEAQ. CDR3 size: 15 residues.

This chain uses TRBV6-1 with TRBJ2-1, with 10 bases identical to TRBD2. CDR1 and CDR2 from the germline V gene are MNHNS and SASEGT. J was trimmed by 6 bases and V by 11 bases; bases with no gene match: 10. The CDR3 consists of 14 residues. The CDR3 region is CACLLAGEGNEQFF. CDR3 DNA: TGTGCCTGCCTCCTAGCGGGAGAGGGCAATGAGCAGTTCTTC.

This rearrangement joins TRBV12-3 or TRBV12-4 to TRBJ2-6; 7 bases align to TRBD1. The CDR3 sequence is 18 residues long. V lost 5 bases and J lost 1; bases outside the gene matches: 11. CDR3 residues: CASSLQAHRGSGANVLTF. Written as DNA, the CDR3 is TGTGCCAGCAGTCTGCAAGCTCACAGGGGTTCTGGGGCCAACGTCCTGACTTTC.

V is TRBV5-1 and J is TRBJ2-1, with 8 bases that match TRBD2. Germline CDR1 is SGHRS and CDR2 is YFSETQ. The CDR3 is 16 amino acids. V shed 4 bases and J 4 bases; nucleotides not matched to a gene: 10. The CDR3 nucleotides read TGCGCCAGCAGCGTGGTAGGAGCGGGAGTTTACAATGAGCAGTTCTTC. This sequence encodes CASSVVGAGVYNEQFF.

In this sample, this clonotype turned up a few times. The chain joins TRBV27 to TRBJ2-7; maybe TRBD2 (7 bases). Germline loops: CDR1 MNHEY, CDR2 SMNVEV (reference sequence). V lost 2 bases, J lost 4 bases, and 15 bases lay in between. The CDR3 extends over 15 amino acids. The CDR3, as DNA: TGTGCCAGCAGTTTAGGAGGGGGGGGGGCGTACGAGCAGTACGTC. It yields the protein CASSLGGGGAYEQYV.

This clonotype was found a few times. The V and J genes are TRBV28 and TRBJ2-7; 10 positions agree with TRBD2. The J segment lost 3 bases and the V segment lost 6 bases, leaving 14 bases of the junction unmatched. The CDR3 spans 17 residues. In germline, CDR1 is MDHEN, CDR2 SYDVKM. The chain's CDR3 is CASSSFARAGGLYEQYF. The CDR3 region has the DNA TGTGCCAGCAGCAGTTTTGCCCGAGCGGGAGGGCTCTACGAGCAGTACTTC.

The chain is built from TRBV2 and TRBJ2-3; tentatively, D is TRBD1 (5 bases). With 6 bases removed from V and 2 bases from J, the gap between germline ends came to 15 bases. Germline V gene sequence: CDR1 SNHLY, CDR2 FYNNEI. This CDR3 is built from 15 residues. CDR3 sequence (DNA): TGTGCCAGCAGGGGGATCGGTGGGGCCACAGATACGCAGTATTTT. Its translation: CASRGIGGATDTQYF.

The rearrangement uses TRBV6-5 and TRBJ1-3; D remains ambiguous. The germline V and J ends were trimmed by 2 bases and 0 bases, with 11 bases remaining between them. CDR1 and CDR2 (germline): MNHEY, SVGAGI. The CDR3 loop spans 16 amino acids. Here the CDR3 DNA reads TGTGCCAGCAGTTACGGTTGGGAGAGCTCTGGAAACACCATATATTTT. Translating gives CASSYGWESSGNTIYF.

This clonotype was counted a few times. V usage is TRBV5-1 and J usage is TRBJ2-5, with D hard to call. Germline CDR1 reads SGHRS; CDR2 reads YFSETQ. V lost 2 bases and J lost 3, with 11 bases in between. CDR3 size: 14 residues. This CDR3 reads CASSFEPAEETQYF. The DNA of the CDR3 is TGCGCCAGCAGCTTTGAACCCGCGGAAGAGACCCAGTACTTC.

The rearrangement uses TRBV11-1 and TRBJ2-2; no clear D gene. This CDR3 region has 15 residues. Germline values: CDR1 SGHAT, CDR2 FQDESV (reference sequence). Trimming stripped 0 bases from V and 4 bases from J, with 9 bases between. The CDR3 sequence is CASSLAGIRTGELFF. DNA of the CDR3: TGTGCCAGCAGCTTAGCGGGAATTCGCACCGGGGAGCTGTTTTTT.

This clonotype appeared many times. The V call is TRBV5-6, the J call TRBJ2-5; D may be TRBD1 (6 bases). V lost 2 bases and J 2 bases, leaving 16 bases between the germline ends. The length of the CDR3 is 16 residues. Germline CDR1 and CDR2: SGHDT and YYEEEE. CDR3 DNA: TGTGCCAGCAGCTTTGTATCCAGGACAGATCAAGAGACCCAGTACTTC. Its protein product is CASSFVSRTDQETQYF. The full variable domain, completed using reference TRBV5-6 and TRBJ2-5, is DAGVTQSPTHLIKTRGQQVTLRCSPKSGHDTVSWYQQALGQGPQFIFQYYEEEERQRGNFPDRFSGHQFPNYSSELNVNALLLGDSALYLCASSFVSRTDQETQYFGPGTRLLVL.

Here the CDR3 reads CASSLEAGGHHEQYF. The CDR3 DNA follows: TGTGCCAGCAGTTTAGAAGCGGGAGGCCACCACGAGCAGTACTTC. The rearrangement joins TRBV12-3 or TRBV12-4 to TRBJ2-7; 9 positions agree with TRBD2. The CDR3 covers 15 residues. J gave up 5 bases and V 1 base, and 6 bases lay outside the gene matches.

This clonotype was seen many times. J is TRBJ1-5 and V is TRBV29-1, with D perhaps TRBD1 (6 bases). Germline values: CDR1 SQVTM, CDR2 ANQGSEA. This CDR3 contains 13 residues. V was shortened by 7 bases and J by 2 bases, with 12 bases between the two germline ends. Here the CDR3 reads CSAQGSGNQPQHF. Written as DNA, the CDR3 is TGCAGCGCTCAGGGGTCGGGCAATCAGCCCCAGCATTTT.

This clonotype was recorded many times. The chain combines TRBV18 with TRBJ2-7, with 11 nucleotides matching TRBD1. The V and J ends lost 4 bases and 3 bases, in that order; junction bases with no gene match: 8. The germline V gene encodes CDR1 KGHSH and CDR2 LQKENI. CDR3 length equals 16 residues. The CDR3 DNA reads TGTGCCAGCTCACTCTTGGGACAGGGGGTAAACTACGAGCAGTACGTC. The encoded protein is CASSLLGQGVNYEQYV.